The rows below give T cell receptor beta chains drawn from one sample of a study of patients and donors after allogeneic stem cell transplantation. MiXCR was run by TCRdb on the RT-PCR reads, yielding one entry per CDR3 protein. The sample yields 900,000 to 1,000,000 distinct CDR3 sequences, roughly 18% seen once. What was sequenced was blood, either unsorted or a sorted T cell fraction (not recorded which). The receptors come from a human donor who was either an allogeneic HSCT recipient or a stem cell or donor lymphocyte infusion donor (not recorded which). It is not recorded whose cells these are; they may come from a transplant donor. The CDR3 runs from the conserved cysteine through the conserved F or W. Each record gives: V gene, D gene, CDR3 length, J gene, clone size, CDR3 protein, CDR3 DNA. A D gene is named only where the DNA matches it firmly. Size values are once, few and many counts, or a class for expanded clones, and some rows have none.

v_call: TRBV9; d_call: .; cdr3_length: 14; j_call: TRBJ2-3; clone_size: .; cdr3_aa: CASQRLDAADTQYF; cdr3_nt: TGTGCCTCTCAACGTCTAGACGCCGCCGATACGCAGTATTTT
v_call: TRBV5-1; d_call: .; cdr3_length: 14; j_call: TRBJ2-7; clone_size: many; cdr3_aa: CASSLVGESYEQYF; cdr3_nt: TGCGCCAGCAGCTTGGTTGGGGAGTCCTACGAGCAGTACTTC
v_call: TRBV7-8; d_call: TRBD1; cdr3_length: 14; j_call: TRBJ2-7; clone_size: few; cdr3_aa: CASSDRDRVNEQYF; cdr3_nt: TGTGCCAGCAGCGACCGGGACAGGGTCAACGAGCAGTACTTC
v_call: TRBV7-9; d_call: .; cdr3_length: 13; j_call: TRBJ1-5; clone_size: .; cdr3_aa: CASKAPGNQPQHF; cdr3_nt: TGTGCCTCGAAGGCTCCGGGAAATCAGCCCCAGCATTTT
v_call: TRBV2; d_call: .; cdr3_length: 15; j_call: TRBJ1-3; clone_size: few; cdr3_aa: CASSERLDRRNTIYF; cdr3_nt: TGTGCCAGCAGTGAACGTTTAGACAGAAGAAACACCATATATTTT
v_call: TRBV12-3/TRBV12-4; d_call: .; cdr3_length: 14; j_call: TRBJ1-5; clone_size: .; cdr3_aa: CASSLREGYQPQHF; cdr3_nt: TGTGCCAGCAGTTTACGGGAGGGGTACCAGCCCCAGCATTTT
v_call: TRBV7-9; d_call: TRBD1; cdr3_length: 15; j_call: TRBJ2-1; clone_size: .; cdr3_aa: CASSSNRQGNNEQFF; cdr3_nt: TGTGCCAGCAGCTCCAACCGACAGGGTAACAATGAGCAGTTCTTC
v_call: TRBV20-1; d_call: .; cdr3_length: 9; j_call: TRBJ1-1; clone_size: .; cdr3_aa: CSAGGTAFF; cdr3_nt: TGCAGTGCTGGGGGGACAGCTTTCTTT
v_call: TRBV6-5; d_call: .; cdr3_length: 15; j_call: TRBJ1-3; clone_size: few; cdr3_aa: CASSYSSGRGDTIYF; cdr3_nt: TGTGCCAGCAGTTACTCGTCGGGCAGGGGTGACACCATATATTTT
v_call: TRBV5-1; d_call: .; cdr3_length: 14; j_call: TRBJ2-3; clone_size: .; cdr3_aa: CASSLGEGLDTQYF; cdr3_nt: TGCGCCAGCAGCTTGGGCGAGGGGCTAGATACGCAGTATTTT
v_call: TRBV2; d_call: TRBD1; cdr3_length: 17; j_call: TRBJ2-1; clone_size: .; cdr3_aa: CASSARRQGLTYNEQFF; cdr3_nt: TGTGCCAGCAGTGCTCGAAGACAGGGTCTCACCTACAATGAGCAGTTCTTC
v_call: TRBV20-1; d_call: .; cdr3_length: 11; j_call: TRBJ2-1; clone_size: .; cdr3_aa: CSARLENEQFF; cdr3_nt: TGCAGTGCTAGATTAGAGAATGAGCAGTTCTTC
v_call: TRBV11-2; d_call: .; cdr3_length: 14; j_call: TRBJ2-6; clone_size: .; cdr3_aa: CASSPPLGANVLTF; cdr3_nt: TGTGCCAGCAGCCCCCCACTAGGGGCCAACGTCCTGACTTTC
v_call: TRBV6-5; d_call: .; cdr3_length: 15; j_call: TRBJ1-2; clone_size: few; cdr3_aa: CASSYAPGTGYGYTF; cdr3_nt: TGTGCCAGCAGTTACGCCCCCGGGACGGGGTATGGCTACACCTTC
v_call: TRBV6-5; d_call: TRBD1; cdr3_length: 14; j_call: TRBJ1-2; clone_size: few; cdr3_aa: CASSYSRDRHGYTF; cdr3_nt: TGTGCCAGCAGTTACTCCCGGGACAGACATGGCTACACCTTC
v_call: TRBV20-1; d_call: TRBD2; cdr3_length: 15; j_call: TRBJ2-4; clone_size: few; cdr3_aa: CSARDGTSVNDIQYF; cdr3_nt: TGCAGTGCTAGAGATGGGACTAGCGTTAACGACATTCAGTACTTC
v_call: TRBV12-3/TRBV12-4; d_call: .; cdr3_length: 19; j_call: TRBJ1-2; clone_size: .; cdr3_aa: CASRPVQGIEGPFGYGYTF; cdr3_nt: TGTGCCAGCAGACCTGTACAGGGAATAGAGGGTCCTTTTGGCTATGGCTACACCTTC
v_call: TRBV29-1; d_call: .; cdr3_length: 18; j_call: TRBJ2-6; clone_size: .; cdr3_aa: CSVESRQLGDPGANVLTF; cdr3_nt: TGCAGCGTTGAATCCCGACAGCTAGGGGATCCTGGGGCCAACGTCCTGACTTTC
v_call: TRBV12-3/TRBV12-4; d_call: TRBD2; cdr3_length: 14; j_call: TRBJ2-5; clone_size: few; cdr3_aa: CASSSRGAGETQYF; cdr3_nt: TGTGCCAGCAGTTCGCGGGGGGCCGGGGAGACCCAGTACTTC
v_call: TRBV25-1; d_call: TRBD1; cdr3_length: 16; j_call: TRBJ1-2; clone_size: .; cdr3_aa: CASSDTTGGLYYGYTF; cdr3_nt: TGTGCCAGCAGTGATACCACAGGGGGCCTCTACTATGGCTACACCTTC
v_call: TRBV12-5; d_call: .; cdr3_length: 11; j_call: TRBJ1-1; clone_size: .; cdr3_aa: CASAIENQAFF; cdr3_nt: TGTGCTAGTGCCATCGAAAACCAAGCTTTCTTT
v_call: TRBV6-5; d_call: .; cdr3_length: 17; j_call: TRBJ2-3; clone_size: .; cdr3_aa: CASSYSTASAYTDTQYF; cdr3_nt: TGTGCCAGCAGTTACTCCACTGCTAGCGCCTACACAGATACGCAGTATTTT
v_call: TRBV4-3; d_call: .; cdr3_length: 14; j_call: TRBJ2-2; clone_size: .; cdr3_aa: CASSQEYGPGELFF; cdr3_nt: TGCGCCAGCAGCCAAGAGTACGGGCCCGGGGAGCTGTTTTTT